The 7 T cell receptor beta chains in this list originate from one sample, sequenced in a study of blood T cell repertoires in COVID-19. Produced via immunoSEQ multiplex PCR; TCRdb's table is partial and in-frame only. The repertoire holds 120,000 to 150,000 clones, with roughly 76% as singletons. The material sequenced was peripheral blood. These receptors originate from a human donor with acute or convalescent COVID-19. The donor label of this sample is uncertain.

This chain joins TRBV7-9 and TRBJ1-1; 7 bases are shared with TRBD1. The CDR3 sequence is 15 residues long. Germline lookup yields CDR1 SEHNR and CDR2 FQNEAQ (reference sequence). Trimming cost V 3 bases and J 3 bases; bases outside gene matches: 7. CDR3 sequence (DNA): TGTGCCAGCAGCTTTAACAGGGGACGGGACACTGAAGCTTTCTTT. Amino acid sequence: CASSFNRGRDTEAFF.

CDR3: CASSLIGANTEAFF. For the CDR3, the DNA is TGTGCCAGCAGCTTAATAGGGGCGAACACTGAAGCTTTCTTT. This sequence joins TRBV13 and TRBJ1-1; tentative D call: TRBD1 (5 bases). Trimming shortened V by 2 bases and J by 1 base, and 8 bases separated the two germline ends. Germline assignment: CDR1 PRHDT and CDR2 FYEKMQ (reference sequence). The CDR3 spans 14 residues.

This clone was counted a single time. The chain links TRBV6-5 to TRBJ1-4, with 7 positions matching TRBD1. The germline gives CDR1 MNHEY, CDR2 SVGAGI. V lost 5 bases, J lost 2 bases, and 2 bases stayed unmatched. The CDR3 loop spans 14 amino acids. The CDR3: CASSRGQTNEKLFF. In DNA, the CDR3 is TGTGCCAGCAGTAGGGGGCAGACTAATGAAAAACTGTTTTTT.

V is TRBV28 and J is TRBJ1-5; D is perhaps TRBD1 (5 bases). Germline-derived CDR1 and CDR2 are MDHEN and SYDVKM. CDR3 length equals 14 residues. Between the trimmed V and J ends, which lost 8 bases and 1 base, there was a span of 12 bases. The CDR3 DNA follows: TGTGCCAGCGTAATGGGGGGAAGCAATCAGCCCCAGCATTTT. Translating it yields CASVMGGSNQPQHF. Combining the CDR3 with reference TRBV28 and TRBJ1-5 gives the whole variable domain DVKVTQSSRYLVKRTGEKVFLECVQDMDHENMFWYRQDPGLGLRLIYFSYDVKMKEKGDIPEGYSVSREKKERFSLILESASTNQTSMYLCASVMGGSNQPQHFGDGTRLSIL.

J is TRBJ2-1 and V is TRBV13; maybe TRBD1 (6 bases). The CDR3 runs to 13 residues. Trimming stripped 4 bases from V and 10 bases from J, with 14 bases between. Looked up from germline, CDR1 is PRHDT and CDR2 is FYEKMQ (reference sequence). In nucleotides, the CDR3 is TGTGCCAGCAGCTCCCAGGGCAGGGGCGAGCAGTTCTTC. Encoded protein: CASSSQGRGEQFF. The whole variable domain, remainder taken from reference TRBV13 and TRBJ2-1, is AAGVIQSPRHLIKEKRETATLKCYPIPRHDTVYWYQQGPGQDPQFLISFYEKMQSDKGSIPDRFSAQQFSDYHSELNMSSLELGDSALYFCASSSQGRGEQFFGPGTRLTVL.

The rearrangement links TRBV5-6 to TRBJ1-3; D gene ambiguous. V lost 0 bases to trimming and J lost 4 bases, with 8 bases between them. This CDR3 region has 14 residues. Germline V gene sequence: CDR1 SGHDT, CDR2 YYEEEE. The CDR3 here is CASSLEQPGNTIYF. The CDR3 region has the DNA TGTGCCAGCAGCTTGGAACAGCCGGGAAACACCATATATTTT.

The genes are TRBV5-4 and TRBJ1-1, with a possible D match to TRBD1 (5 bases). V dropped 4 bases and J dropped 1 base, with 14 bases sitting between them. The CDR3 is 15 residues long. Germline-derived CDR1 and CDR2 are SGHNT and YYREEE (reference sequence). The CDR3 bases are TGTGCCAGCAGCACACCCAGGGAGGGGAACACTGAAGCTTTCTTT. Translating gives CASSTPREGNTEAFF.